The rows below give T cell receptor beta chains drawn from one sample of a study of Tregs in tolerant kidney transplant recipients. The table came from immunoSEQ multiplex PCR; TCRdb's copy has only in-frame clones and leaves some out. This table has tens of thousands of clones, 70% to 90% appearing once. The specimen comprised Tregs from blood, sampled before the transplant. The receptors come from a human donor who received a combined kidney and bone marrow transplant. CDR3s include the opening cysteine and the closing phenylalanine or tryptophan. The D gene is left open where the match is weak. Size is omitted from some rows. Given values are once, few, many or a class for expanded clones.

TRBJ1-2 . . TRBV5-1 TGCGCCAGCAGCTTGGAAGGGACGGGGGGCTACACCTTC CASSLEGTGGYTF
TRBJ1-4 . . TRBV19 TGTGCCAGTAGTATAAGCGGGCAGGGGAGAGAAAAACTGTTTTTT CASSISGQGREKLFF
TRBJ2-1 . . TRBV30 TGTGCCTGGAAAAGGCCATACTACAATGAGCAGTTCTTC CAWKRPYYNEQFF
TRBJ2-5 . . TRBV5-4 TGTGCCAGCAGCTTGGCGGGGGAGACCCAGTACTTC CASSLAGETQYF
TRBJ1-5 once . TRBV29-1 TGCAGCGTTACGTCAGGTCGCAATCAGCCCCAGCATTTT CSVTSGRNQPQHF
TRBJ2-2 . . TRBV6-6 TGTGCCAGCAGTCCAACTAGGCCGGGCGGGGAGCTGTTTTTT CASSPTRPGGELFF
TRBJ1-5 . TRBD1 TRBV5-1 TGCGCCAGCAGCTTGGACAGGGGTAAGCCCCAGCATTTT CASSLDRGKPQHF
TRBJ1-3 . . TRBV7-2 TGTGCCAGCAGCTTATATGACGTGGGAAACACCATATATTTT CASSLYDVGNTIYF
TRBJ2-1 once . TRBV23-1 TGCGCCAACGAAACAGTGAGGGGATACAATGAGCAGTTCTTC CANETVRGYNEQFF
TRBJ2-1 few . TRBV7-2 TGTGCCAGCAGCTTAGATGATCGGGATGGAGGTGAGCAGTTCTTC CASSLDDRDGGEQFF
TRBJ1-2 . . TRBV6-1 TGTGCCAGCAGGGGGCTCTATGGCTACACCTTC CASRGLYGYTF
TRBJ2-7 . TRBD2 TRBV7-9 TGTGCCAGCAGCTTAGGTCTAGCGGGGAGCTCCTACGAGCAGTACTTC CASSLGLAGSSYEQYF
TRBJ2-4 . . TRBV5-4 TGTGCCAGCAGCGCAGACAGAGCCAAAAACATTCAGTACTTC CASSADRAKNIQYF
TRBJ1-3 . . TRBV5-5 TGTGCCAGCAGTAAAGGGAGGGTGTATGGAAACACCATATATTTT CASSKGRVYGNTIYF
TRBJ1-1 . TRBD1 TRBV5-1 TGCGCCAGCAGCTTGGTCGGGTCGGGACAGGGCGGTTCAAGCGCTTTCTTT CASSLVGSGQGGSSAFF
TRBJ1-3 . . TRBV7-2 TGTGCCAGCAGCTTAAGGGGGGCTGGAAACACCATATATTTT CASSLRGAGNTIYF
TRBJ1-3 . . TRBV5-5 TGTGCCAGCAGCTGGGGACTCGCTAGAAACACCATATATTTT CASSWGLARNTIYF
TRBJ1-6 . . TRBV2 TGTGCCAGCAGAACTCGAGAGGGATCACCCCTCCACTTT CASRTREGSPLHF
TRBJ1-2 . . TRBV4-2 TGTGCCAGCAGCCAAGGAGGCGTCTATGGCTACACCTTC CASSQGGVYGYTF
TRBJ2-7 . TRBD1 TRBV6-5 TGTGCCACCCCCGGGACAGATAACTCCTACGAGCAGTACTTC CATPGTDNSYEQYF
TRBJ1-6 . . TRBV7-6 TGTGCCAGCAGCTTATATGGGGCGGGGGGTTCACCCCTCCACTTT CASSLYGAGGSPLHF
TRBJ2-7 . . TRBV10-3 TGTGCCATCAGTGAGAACCCAGGTGTGGCCTACGAGCAGTACTTC CAISENPGVAYEQYF
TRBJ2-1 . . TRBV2 TGTGCCAGCAGTGATCGCCGTACTGAGCAGTTCTTC CASSDRRTEQFF
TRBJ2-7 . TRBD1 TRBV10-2 TGCGCCACGGGGACCGGGACAGTCTACGAGCAGTACTTC CATGTGTVYEQYF
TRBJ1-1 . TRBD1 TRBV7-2 TGTGCCAGCAGCCCAAGACAGGGGCGATGGGGTACTGAAGCTTTCTTT CASSPRQGRWGTEAFF
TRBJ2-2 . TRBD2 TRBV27 TGTGCCAGCAGTTACGGGCTAGCGGGACTTAAGGCAGACACCGGGGAGCTGTTTTTT CASSYGLAGLKADTGELFF
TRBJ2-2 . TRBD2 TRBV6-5 TGTGCCAGCAGTTATGCGGGAGAGGGGAAGAAGCTGTTTTTT CASSYAGEGKKLFF
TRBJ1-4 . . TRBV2 TGTGCCAGCAAGACGAGTCACGCTAATGAAAAACTGTTTTTT CASKTSHANEKLFF
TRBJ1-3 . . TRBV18 TGTGCCAGCCGTCCGGGTAGCTCTGGAAACACCATATATTTT CASRPGSSGNTIYF
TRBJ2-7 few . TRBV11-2 TGCGCCAGCAGCCAAGCCCCGGGGTCGGGGTACGAGCAGTACTTC CASSQAPGSGYEQYF
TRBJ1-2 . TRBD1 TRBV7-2 TGTGCCAGCAGCTTAGGGGACAGGCAGAGCTATGGCTACACCTTC CASSLGDRQSYGYTF
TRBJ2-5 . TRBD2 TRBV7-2 TGTGCCAGCAGCCGCGACGGGGGGCAAGAGACCCAGTACTTC CASSRDGGQETQYF
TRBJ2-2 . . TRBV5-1 TGCGCCAGCGCGGCCGGCACGAACACCGGGGAGCTGTTTTTT CASAAGTNTGELFF
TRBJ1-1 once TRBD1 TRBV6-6 TGTGCCAGCAGGCGAACAGGGGGCTACTCTGAAGCTTTCTTT CASRRTGGYSEAFF
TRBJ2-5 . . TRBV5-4 TGTGCCAGCAGCTTGGGTATGGGGACGGAGACCCAGTACTTC CASSLGMGTETQYF
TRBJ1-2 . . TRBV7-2 TGTGCCAGCAGCTTAGCGAGCAGCCGACGGGGCTACACCTTC CASSLASSRRGYTF
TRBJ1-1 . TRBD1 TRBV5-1 TGCGCCAGCAGCGGACAGGGGAGCGGGACTGAAGCTTTCTTT CASSGQGSGTEAFF
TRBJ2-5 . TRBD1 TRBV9 TGTGCCAGCAGCGAGGGGACAGTCCAGTACTTC CASSEGTVQYF
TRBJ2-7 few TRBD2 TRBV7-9 TGTGCCAGCAGCCGGGGGGTAAAGGGCTACGAGCAGTACTTC CASSRGVKGYEQYF
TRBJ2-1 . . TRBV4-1 TGCGCCAGCAGCCTGCTCCAGAACAATGAGCAGTTCTTC CASSLLQNNEQFF
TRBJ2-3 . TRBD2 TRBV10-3 TGTGCCACCAAGGGAGGGGGCACAGATACGCAGTATTTT CATKGGGTDTQYF
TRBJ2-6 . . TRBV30 TGTGCCTGGATGGAGGGTGCCGTCTCGCTCTCTGGGGCCAACGTCCTGACTTTC CAWMEGAVSLSGANVLTF
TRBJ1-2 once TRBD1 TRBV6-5 TGTGCCAGCGCTTCGGGACAGGGGAACTATGGCTACACCTTC CASASGQGNYGYTF
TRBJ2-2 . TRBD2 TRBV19 TGTGCCAGTAGTCTCCAAGCGACTAGCTGGATCGGGGAGCTGTTTTTT CASSLQATSWIGELFF
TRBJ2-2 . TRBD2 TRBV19 TGTGCCAGTAGTTCCCGGGAGGGCCTAAGCACCGGGGAGCTGTTTTTT CASSSREGLSTGELFF
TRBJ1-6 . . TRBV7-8 TGTGCCAGCAGCTCCCTTCGTTCCTCACCCCTCCACTTT CASSSLRSSPLHF